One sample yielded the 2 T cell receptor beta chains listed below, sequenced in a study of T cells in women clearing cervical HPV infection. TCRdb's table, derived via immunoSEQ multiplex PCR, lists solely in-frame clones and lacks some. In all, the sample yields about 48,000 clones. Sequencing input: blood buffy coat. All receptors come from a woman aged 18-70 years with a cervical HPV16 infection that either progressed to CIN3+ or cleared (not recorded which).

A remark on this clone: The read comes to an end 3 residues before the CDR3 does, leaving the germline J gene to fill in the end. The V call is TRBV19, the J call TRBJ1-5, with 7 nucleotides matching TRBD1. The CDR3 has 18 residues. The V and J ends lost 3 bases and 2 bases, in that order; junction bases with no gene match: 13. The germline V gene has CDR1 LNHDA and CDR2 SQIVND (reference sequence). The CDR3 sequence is CASSILRLQGEGNQPQHF. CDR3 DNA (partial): TGTGCCAGTAGTATCCTTAGACTTCAGGGGGAAGGCAATCAGCCC.

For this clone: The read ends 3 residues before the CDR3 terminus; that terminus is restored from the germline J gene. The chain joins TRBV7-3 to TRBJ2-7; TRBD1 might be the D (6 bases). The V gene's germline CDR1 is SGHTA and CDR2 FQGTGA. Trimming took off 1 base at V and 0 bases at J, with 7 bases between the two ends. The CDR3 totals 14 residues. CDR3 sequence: CASSLNRDSYEQYF. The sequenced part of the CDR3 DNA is TGTGCCAGCAGCTTAAACAGGGACTCCTACGAG.